The 17 T cell receptor beta chains below come from one sample, sequenced in a study of identical twins. TCRdb analysed the 5' RACE reads with MiXCR anew, one entry per CDR3 protein. The sample includes 500,000 to 650,000 distinct CDR3 sequences, approximately 20% of them seen just once. The same specimen was also included in a second study, on yellow fever vaccine responses in identical twins.

Sequencing was performed on CD4+ T cells sorted from blood. Source of these receptors: a young woman in good health.

V is TRBV5-1 and J is TRBJ2-5; no clear D. This CDR3 has 14 residues. V lost 0 bases, J lost 1 base, and 7 bases lay in between. Germline CDR1 reads SGHRS; CDR2 reads YFSETQ. The CDR3 loop reads CASSLEDGQETQYF. The CDR3 DNA sequence: TGCGCCAGCAGCTTGGAGGACGGCCAAGAGACCCAGTACTTC.

The chain links TRBV10-3 to TRBJ2-1; perhaps TRBD1 as D (8 bases). This CDR3 comprises 14 residues. Trimming removed 6 bases from V and 5 bases from J, with 14 bases in between. Germline V gene lookup returns CDR1 ENHRY and CDR2 SYGVKD. CDR3 sequence: CAISNRGTNNEQFF. The CDR3 DNA follows: TGTGCCATCAGCAACAGGGGGACTAACAATGAGCAGTTCTTC.

The chain employs TRBV11-1 and TRBJ2-7, with 9 bases identical to TRBD1. Per germline, CDR1 SGHAT and CDR2 FQDESV (reference sequence). The CDR3 totals 18 residues. The V and J ends lost 5 bases and 6 bases, in that order; junction bases with no gene match: 20. For the CDR3, the DNA is TGTGCCAGCAGCCCCCTCAGATCTCGGGACAGGGTTCCTCCCGAGCAGTACTTC. This encodes CASSPLRSRDRVPPEQYF.

The J gene is TRBJ1-1, the V gene TRBV12-3 or TRBV12-4; D call uncertain. This CDR3 is 14 amino acids long. V lost 3 bases, J lost 0 bases, and 8 bases lay in between. CDR3 nucleotides: TGTGCCAGCAGTTTGCATGGCTTGAACACTGAAGCTTTCTTT. Translating it yields CASSLHGLNTEAFF.

The chain has TRBV20-1 and TRBJ2-2, with D perhaps assigned TRBD1 or TRBD2 (5 bases each). With 1 base removed from V and 1 base from J, the gap between germline ends came to 10 bases. This CDR3 spans 15 amino acids. Germline CDR1 is DFQATT and CDR2 is SNEGSKA (reference sequence). CDR3 in amino acids: CSARAGTVNTGELFF. As DNA, the CDR3 is TGCAGTGCTAGAGCCGGGACGGTGAACACCGGGGAGCTGTTTTTT.

The chain recombines TRBV6-2 or TRBV6-3 with TRBJ1-2, with 9 bases lining up with TRBD1. Unmatched junction bases numbered 7, after V lost 0 bases and J lost 8 bases. There are 15 residues in the CDR3. Looked up from germline, CDR1 is MNHEY and CDR2 is SVGEGT. This CDR3 is CASSYSGTGNKGYTF. The CDR3 DNA follows: TGTGCCAGCAGTTACTCCGGGACAGGGAATAAAGGCTACACCTTC.

The table lists this clonotype with many counts. The rearrangement joins TRBV2 to TRBJ2-7; D possibly corresponds to TRBD2 (6 bases). Germline-derived CDR1 and CDR2 are SNHLY and FYNNEI. V lost 6 bases and J 2 bases, leaving 14 bases between the germline ends. This CDR3 has 14 residues. CDR3 DNA sequence: TGTGCCAGCAGAGGGGCTAGCGTTACCTACGAGCAGTACTTC. Translating gives CASRGASVTYEQYF.

This clonotype was observed a handful of times. The rearrangement joins TRBV5-1 to TRBJ2-3; possibly TRBD1 for D (6 bases). CDR3 size: 16 residues. Looked up from germline, CDR1 is SGHRS and CDR2 is YFSETQ. V lost 4 bases and J lost 0, with 15 bases in between. The CDR3 spells CASSTSRGHSTDTQYF. In nucleotides, the CDR3 is TGCGCCAGCAGCACCAGCAGGGGACATAGCACAGATACGCAGTATTTT.

The chain uses TRBV20-1 and TRBJ1-1; D might be TRBD1 (6 bases). The CDR3 runs to 13 residues. Germline values: CDR1 DFQATT, CDR2 SNEGSKA (reference sequence). V lost 0 bases and J 10 bases, leaving 15 bases between the germline ends. CDR3 DNA: TGCAGTGCTAGAGACTGGACAGAAATTGGAGCTTTCTTT. Residues: CSARDWTEIGAFF.

The chain is built from TRBV24-1 and TRBJ2-1; 7 bases line up with TRBD1. Germline CDR1 KGHDR, CDR2 SFDVKD. The trim removed 5 bases at V and 0 bases at J, leaving 6 bases unmatched. The CDR3 spans 16 residues. The CDR3 reads CATSAITGDSYNEQFF. CDR3 sequence (DNA): TGTGCCACCAGTGCCATAACAGGGGACTCCTACAATGAGCAGTTCTTC.

This CDR3 reads CASSSESGGTDTQYF. CDR3 coding DNA: TGCGCCAGCAGCAGTGAGAGCGGGGGCACAGATACGCAGTATTTT. This rearrangement joins TRBV10-1 to TRBJ2-3; 7 bases are a match to TRBD2. Unmatched junction bases numbered 7, after V lost 6 bases and J lost 1 base. Germline V CDR1 and CDR2: WNHNN, SYGVQD (reference sequence). CDR3 length: 15 amino acids.

The chain has TRBV19 and TRBJ2-1; 7 bases are a match to TRBD2. CDR3 length equals 14 residues. The germline V gene encodes CDR1 LNHDA and CDR2 SQIVND (reference sequence). V lost 5 bases to trimming and J lost 6 bases; unmatched junction nucleotides: 7. The CDR3 here is CASSGGEFVNEQFF. CDR3 in DNA: TGTGCCAGTAGTGGGGGGGAGTTCGTCAATGAGCAGTTCTTC. Together with reference TRBV19 and TRBJ2-1, the CDR3 gives the full variable domain: DGGITQSPKYLFRKEGQNVTLSCEQNLNHDAMYWYRQDPGQGLRLIYYSQIVNDFQKGDIAEGYSVSREKKESFPLTVTSAQKNPTAFYLCASSGGEFVNEQFFGPGTRLTVL.

In this sample, this clonotype turned up a few times. The gene calls are TRBV29-1 and TRBJ1-1; perhaps TRBD1 as D (5 bases). CDR1 SQVTM and CDR2 ANQGSEA come from the germline V gene. V dropped 7 bases and J dropped 4 bases, with 19 bases sitting between them. CDR3 length equals 14 residues. The CDR3 protein is CSAILTPGPTEAFF. DNA for the CDR3: TGCAGCGCGATACTGACCCCAGGGCCCACTGAAGCTTTCTTT.

Many counts were recorded for this clonotype. The rearrangement joins TRBV15 to TRBJ2-7, with 11 bases that match TRBD2. Germline V lookup: CDR1 LNHNV, CDR2 YYDKDF (reference sequence). V shed 4 bases and J 4 bases; nucleotides not matched to a gene: 3. The CDR3 is made up of 14 amino acids. In nucleotides, the CDR3 is TGTGCCACCAGCATACTAGCGGGAGATTACGAGCAGTACTTC. Amino acids: CATSILAGDYEQYF.

CDR3 protein: CSVPGLAIYNEQFF. CDR3 bases: TGCAGCGTCCCGGGACTAGCCATTTATAATGAGCAGTTCTTC. This chain links TRBV29-1 with TRBJ2-1, with 9 nucleotides matching TRBD2. The CDR3 runs to 14 residues. The J segment lost 7 bases and the V segment lost 6 bases, leaving 10 bases of the junction unmatched. CDR1 SQVTM and CDR2 ANQGSEA come from the germline V gene.

This sequence joins TRBV20-1 and TRBJ2-6, with a possible D match to TRBD1 (5 bases). Trimming took 5 bases from V and 1 from J, leaving 12 bases between them. Germline values: CDR1 DFQATT, CDR2 SNEGSKA (reference sequence). The CDR3 is 15 amino acids. The CDR3 bases are TGCAGTGCTCATTCCCGGACATCTGGGGCCAACGTCCTGACTTTC. It yields the protein CSAHSRTSGANVLTF.

The rearrangement uses TRBV6-2 or TRBV6-3 and TRBJ2-7, with TRBD2 matching 8 bases. The V gene's germline CDR1 is MNHEY and CDR2 SVGEGT. J was trimmed by 0 bases and V by 2 bases; bases with no gene match: 3. The length of the CDR3 is 15 residues. This chain's CDR3 is CASSYVGRVSYEQYF. The CDR3 nucleotides read TGTGCCAGCAGTTACGTCGGGAGGGTCTCCTACGAGCAGTACTTC.